The 23 T cell receptor beta chains in this list originate from one sample, sequenced in a study of cytomegalovirus exposure and HLA in healthy donors. TCRdb keeps only in-frame clones here, not all; method: immunoSEQ multiplex PCR. The table shows more than 95,000 clones, with roughly nine tenths occurring only once. Sample: PBMCs. These TCRs come from a man aged 18 to 29 in good health and CMV-seropositive.

The chain uses TRBV13 and TRBJ2-1; the D gene is possibly TRBD1 (5 bases). Trimming stripped 6 bases from V and 4 bases from J, with 7 bases between. The CDR3 has 12 residues. Germline CDR1 and CDR2: PRHDT and FYEKMQ (reference sequence). The CDR3 sequence is CASSSGYNEQFF. DNA of the CDR3: TGTGCCAGCAGTTCAGGGTACAATGAGCAGTTCTTC.

The chain uses TRBV2 and TRBJ2-3; 8 nucleotides agree with TRBD2. The CDR3 covers 15 residues. V lost 3 bases and J lost 5; bases outside the gene matches: 7. Germline CDR1 SNHLY, CDR2 FYNNEI. The CDR3 spells CASSDVAGGKDTQYF. Here the CDR3 DNA reads TGTGCCAGCAGTGACGTTGCGGGGGGTAAAGATACGCAGTATTTT.

This clone was found a few times. The genes are TRBV19 and TRBJ1-1; TRBD1 might be the D (5 bases). Germline V lookup: CDR1 LNHDA, CDR2 SQIVND (reference sequence). This CDR3 spans 11 amino acids. V lost 7 bases, J lost 3 bases, and 6 bases lay in between. The CDR3 nucleotides read TGTGCCAGTACAGGGTACACTGAAGCTTTCTTT. Protein product: CASTGYTEAFF.

This chain joins TRBV5-5 and TRBJ1-1; D gene unclear. CDR1 is SGHKS and CDR2 is YYEKEE in the germline V gene (reference sequence). The V end was cut by 1 base, the J end by 1 base, with 8 bases between. The CDR3 extends over 14 amino acids. The DNA for the CDR3 is TGTGCCAGCAGCTTGTTGAGCGGGAACACTGAAGCTTTCTTT. It yields the protein CASSLLSGNTEAFF. The full variable domain, rest sourced from reference TRBV5-5 and TRBJ1-1, is DAGVTQSPTHLIKTRGQQVTLRCSPISGHKSVSWYQQVLGQGPQFIFQYYEKEERGRGNFPDRFSARQFPNYSSELNVNALLLGDSALYLCASSLLSGNTEAFFGQGTRLTVV.

CDR3 nucleotide sequence: TGTGCCAGTAGTATTCGGGCAGGGAATCAGCCCCAGCATTTT. It yields the protein CASSIRAGNQPQHF. The V gene is TRBV19, the J gene TRBJ1-5, with D perhaps matching TRBD1 (5 bases). The CDR3 has 14 amino acids. The V end lost 3 bases, the J end lost 4 bases, and 10 bases lay between the germline ends. Germline loops: CDR1 LNHDA, CDR2 SQIVND (reference sequence).

The chain combines TRBV5-6 with TRBJ1-4; TRBD1 might be the D (5 bases). V shed 0 bases and J shed 8 bases, with 14 bases lying between them. Looked up from germline, CDR1 is SGHDT and CDR2 is YYEEEE. This CDR3 is 15 amino acids long. The CDR3 DNA sequence: TGTGCCAGCAGCTTGGCCGGGGGGATAAACGAAAAACTGTTTTTT. Its protein is CASSLAGGINEKLFF. Together with reference TRBV5-6 and TRBJ1-4, the CDR3 gives the full variable domain: DAGVTQSPTHLIKTRGQQVTLRCSPKSGHDTVSWYQQALGQGPQFIFQYYEEEERQRGNFPDRFSGHQFPNYSSELNVNALLLGDSALYLCASSLAGGINEKLFFGSGTQLSVL.

The chain carries TRBV5-1 and TRBJ2-7; TRBD1 agrees at 9 bases. CDR1 and CDR2 from the germline V gene are SGHRS and YFSETQ. This CDR3 contains 16 residues. Trimming at V came to 0 bases and at J to 4 bases, leaving 8 bases not matched to a gene. CDR3 DNA: TGCGCCAGCAGCTTGGCCGAAGGACAGGGGTGGTACGAGCAGTACTTC. It translates to CASSLAEGQGWYEQYF.

J is TRBJ1-3 and V is TRBV11-2, with TRBD1 identical over 11 bases. This CDR3 has 14 residues. The J segment lost 3 bases and the V segment lost 8 bases, leaving 3 bases of the junction unmatched. Germline lookup yields CDR1 SGHAT and CDR2 FQNNGV. The CDR3 spells CASEDRGLGNTIYF. In nucleotides, the CDR3 is TGTGCCAGCGAGGACAGGGGGCTTGGAAACACCATATATTTT.

This chain joins TRBV28 and TRBJ1-6; a possible D gene is TRBD1 (6 bases). The CDR3 has 14 residues. From germline, CDR1 is MDHEN and CDR2 SYDVKM. The germline V and J ends were trimmed by 1 base and 5 bases, with 6 bases remaining between them. The CDR3 sequence is CASSLSGDNSPLHF. Here the CDR3 DNA reads TGTGCCAGCAGTTTATCAGGGGATAATTCACCCCTCCACTTT.

This clone has only one observation. The chain carries TRBV5-1 and TRBJ2-2; the match to TRBD2 covers 10 bases. Trimming at V came to 5 bases and at J to 0 bases, leaving 10 bases not matched to a gene. Germline V CDR1 and CDR2: SGHRS, YFSETQ. CDR3 length: 18 amino acids. The CDR3 sequence is CASSPDLAGASNTGELFF. The CDR3 nucleotides read TGCGCCAGCAGTCCCGATCTAGCGGGGGCCTCGAACACCGGGGAGCTGTTTTTT.

V usage is TRBV4-2 and J usage is TRBJ2-5, with TRBD2 matching 9 bases. Trimming cost V 0 bases and J 9 bases; bases outside gene matches: 20. The CDR3 is made up of 19 amino acids. Germline V gives CDR1 LGHNA, CDR2 YNFKEQ. The CDR3 region is CASSQELSGGPEVGVAQYF. The CDR3 DNA follows: TGTGCCAGCAGCCAAGAACTGAGCGGGGGGCCCGAGGTAGGGGTGGCCCAGTACTTC.

This chain joins TRBV6-1 and TRBJ2-7, with TRBD2 identical over 14 bases. V was pared by 1 base and J by 3 bases, with 5 bases of the junction left unmatched. This CDR3 region has 17 residues. Germline-derived CDR1 and CDR2 are MNHNS and SASEGT. CDR3 region: CASSEGKGLAGDYEQYF. The CDR3 DNA is TGTGCCAGCAGTGAAGGGAAGGGACTAGCGGGGGACTACGAGCAGTACTTC.

The rearrangement uses TRBV6-6 and TRBJ1-1; no reliable D call. This CDR3 has 15 residues. V lost 0 bases and J 7 bases, leaving 15 bases between the germline ends. Germline V gives CDR1 MNHNY, CDR2 SVGAGI (reference sequence). CDR3 nucleotides: TGTGCCAGCAGTTACTCGAATCAGGCCAGTTTTGAAGCTTTCTTT. Amino acids: CASSYSNQASFEAFF.

This clone was picked up one time. The chain carries TRBV5-1 and TRBJ2-5; TRBD2 matches 10 bases. The ends lost 3 bases at V and 1 base at J; junction bases unmatched: 6. Germline-derived CDR1 and CDR2 are SGHRS and YFSETQ. The CDR3 length is 16 residues. DNA for the CDR3: TGCGCCAGCAGCTCCTTAGCGGGGGGCACCCAAGAGACCCAGTACTTC. Its protein is CASSSLAGGTQETQYF.

V and J are TRBV19 and TRBJ1-1; 7 nucleotides align to TRBD1. V was pared by 5 bases and J by 1 base, with 10 bases of the junction left unmatched. The CDR3 length is 16 residues. Per the germline V gene, CDR1 is LNHDA and CDR2 is SQIVND (reference sequence). DNA of the CDR3: TGTGCCAGTAGTGCCCCCAACAGGGGACCGAACACTGAAGCTTTCTTT. Encoded protein: CASSAPNRGPNTEAFF.

The chain combines TRBV7-2 with TRBJ2-3, with 10 bases aligning to TRBD2. Germline CDR1 and CDR2: SGHTA and FQGNSA. J lost 3 bases, V lost 5 bases, and 5 bases had no gene match. The CDR3 sequence is 15 residues long. CDR3 loop: CASSMLAGGTDTQYF. Here the CDR3 DNA reads TGTGCCAGCAGCATGTTAGCGGGGGGTACAGATACGCAGTATTTT.

CDR3 sequence reads: CATRGTLLRDNSPLHF. The CDR3 DNA reads TGTGCCACCCGCGGGACTCTTCTCAGAGATAATTCACCCCTCCACTTT. The J gene is TRBJ1-6, the V gene TRBV19; D is perhaps TRBD1 (5 bases). V was clipped by 10 bases and J by 5 bases, with 21 bases between them. CDR3 length equals 16 residues. Germline-derived CDR1 and CDR2 are LNHDA and SQIVND (reference sequence).

The J gene is TRBJ1-2, the V gene TRBV7-9, with D hard to call. Germline-derived CDR1 and CDR2 are SEHNR and FQNEAQ (reference sequence). The V end was cut by 5 bases, the J end by 6 bases, with 10 bases between. This CDR3 spans 12 amino acids. The CDR3 DNA is TGTGCCAGCAGCCGCGACAAGAATGGCTACACCTTC. This gives the protein CASSRDKNGYTF.

This sequence joins TRBV28 and TRBJ2-7; a weak D match, TRBD1 (5 bases). CDR3 size: 18 residues. Germline CDR1 is MDHEN and CDR2 is SYDVKM. V was clipped by 0 bases and J by 3 bases, with 21 bases between them. The CDR3 protein is CASSLWLTMGRLRYEQYF. The CDR3 DNA reads TGTGCCAGCAGTTTATGGCTGACAATGGGGCGCCTCCGCTACGAGCAGTACTTC.

The gene calls are TRBV7-2 and TRBJ2-7, with D hard to call. Germline values: CDR1 SGHTA, CDR2 FQGNSA. The CDR3 sequence is 13 residues long. Trimming removed 0 bases from V and 4 bases from J, with 7 bases in between. CDR3 sequence: CASSLARNYEQYF. The CDR3 DNA sequence: TGTGCCAGCAGCTTAGCCAGGAATTACGAGCAGTACTTC.

This chain connects TRBV6-1 to TRBJ2-1; D not certain. CDR1 and CDR2 from the germline V gene are MNHNS and SASEGT. The CDR3 is made up of 14 amino acids. V lost 3 bases to trimming and J lost 8 bases, with 14 bases between them. CDR3 amino acids: CASSEVGEPHEQFF. The CDR3 bases are TGTGCCAGCAGTGAGGTTGGTGAGCCCCATGAGCAGTTCTTC.

The chain links TRBV7-2 to TRBJ1-1; D might be TRBD1 (6 bases). Per germline, CDR1 SGHTA and CDR2 FQGNSA. Trimming removed 5 bases from V and 0 bases from J, with 10 bases in between. The CDR3 runs to 14 residues. CDR3 DNA: TGTGCCAGCAGCCCAGGGGCGATGAACACTGAAGCTTTCTTT. As protein: CASSPGAMNTEAFF.

The V call is TRBV19, the J call TRBJ1-2; a weak D match, TRBD1 (6 bases). There are 15 residues in the CDR3. Germline-derived CDR1 and CDR2 are LNHDA and SQIVND (reference sequence). Trimming pared 1 base from V and 4 bases from J, leaving 13 bases between. CDR3 residues: CASSIVDSSFYGYTF. CDR3 nucleotides: TGTGCCAGTAGTATAGTGGACAGTTCATTCTATGGCTACACCTTC.